This T cell receptor beta chain was retrieved from a study of beta chain features in type 1 diabetes. The table lists this clone with a few counts. Its antigen is still unknown. V gave up 1 base and J gave up 3 bases; unmatched junction bases: 12. Germline-derived CDR1 and CDR2 are SGHRS and YFSETQ. This CDR3 is built from 18 residues. Findings and caveats of the study: Junctions at VDJ sites from type 1 diabetes patients had fewer insertions and more deletions.

Reverse transcription of all isolated RNA meant that expressed TCRB transcripts were sequenced. Only in-frame clones appear in the TCRdb table, and some are missing; sequencing was by immunoSEQ multiplex PCR. The sample contains about 250,000 clones, roughly 14% of which appear only once. Source material: naive CD4+ T cells from blood. The TCR was taken from a woman between 40 and 55 years old in good health. V and J are TRBV5-1 and TRBJ2-1; 8 nucleotides line up with TRBD1. In DNA, the CDR3 is TGCGCCAGCAGCTTGATCTCCGACAGGGGTCGGTTCTACAATGAGCAGTTCTTC. The encoded protein is CASSLISDRGRFYNEQFF. The complete variable domain, with remaining parts taken from reference TRBV5-1 and TRBJ2-1, reads KAGVTQTPRYLIKTRGQQVTLSCSPISGHRSVSWYQQTPGQGLQFLFEYFSETQRNKGNFPGRFSGRQFSNSRSEMNVSTLELGDSALYLCASSLISDRGRFYNEQFFGPGTRLTVL.